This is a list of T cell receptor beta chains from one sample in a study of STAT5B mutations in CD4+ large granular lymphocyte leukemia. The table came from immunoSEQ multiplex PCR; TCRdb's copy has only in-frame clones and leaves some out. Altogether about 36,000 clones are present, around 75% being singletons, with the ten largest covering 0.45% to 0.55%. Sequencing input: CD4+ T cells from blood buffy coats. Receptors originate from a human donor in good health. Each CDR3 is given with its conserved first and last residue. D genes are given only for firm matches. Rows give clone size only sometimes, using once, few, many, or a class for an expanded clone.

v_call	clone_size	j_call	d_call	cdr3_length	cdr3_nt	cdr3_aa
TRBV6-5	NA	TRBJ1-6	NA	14	TGTGCCAGCAGTTACGCAGGGAGGGATTCACCCCTCCACTTT	CASSYAGRDSPLHF
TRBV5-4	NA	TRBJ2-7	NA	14	TGTGCCAGCAGCTTGGGACAGGCCCCGGTGACGCAGTACTTC	CASSLGQAPVTQYF
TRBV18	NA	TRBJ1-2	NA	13	TGTGCCAGCTCATCGACACCGAACTATGGCTACACCTTC	CASSSTPNYGYTF
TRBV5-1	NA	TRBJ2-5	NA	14	TGCGCCAGCAGCTTGGAGTGGCCCGAGGAGACCCAGTACTTC	CASSLEWPEETQYF
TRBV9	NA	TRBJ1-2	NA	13	TGTGCCAGCAGCGTAGATGAAGACTATGGCTACACCTTC	CASSVDEDYGYTF
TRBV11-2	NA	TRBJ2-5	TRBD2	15	TGTGCCAGCAGCTTAGTCGGGAGGCGGGAAGAGACCCAGTACTTC	CASSLVGRREETQYF
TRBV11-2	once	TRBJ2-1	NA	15	TGTGCCAGCAGCATCGCAGTTGTCACCTACAATGAGCAGTTCTTC	CASSIAVVTYNEQFF
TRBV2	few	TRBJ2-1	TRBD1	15	TGTGCCAGCAGTAAGACAGGGAGCTCCTACAATGAGCAGTTCTTC	CASSKTGSSYNEQFF
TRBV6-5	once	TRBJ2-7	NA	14	TGTGCCAGCAGTTACTCCCCAGGGGACTACGAGCAGTACTTC	CASSYSPGDYEQYF
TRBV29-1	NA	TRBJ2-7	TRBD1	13	TGCAGCGTCAAGACAGGGGGACCCTACGAGCAGTACTTC	CSVKTGGPYEQYF
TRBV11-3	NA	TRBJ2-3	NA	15	TGTGCCAGCAGCTTAGGTGGACTTGGAGCAGATACGCAGTATTTT	CASSLGGLGADTQYF
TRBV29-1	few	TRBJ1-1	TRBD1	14	TGCAGCGCCCGGGACAGTCAAATGAACACTGAAGCTTTCTTT	CSARDSQMNTEAFF
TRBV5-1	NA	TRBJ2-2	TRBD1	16	TGCGCCAGCAGCGAAACCGGGACAGGGGGCACCGGGGAGCTGTTTTTT	CASSETGTGGTGELFF
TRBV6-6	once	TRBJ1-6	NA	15	TGTGCCAGCAGTTCCCCGGCCCGAGGTGATTCACCCCTCCACTTT	CASSSPARGDSPLHF
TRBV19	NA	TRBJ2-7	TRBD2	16	TGTGCCAGTAGTATGGGCCTAGCGGGGGACTCCTACGAGCAGTACTTC	CASSMGLAGDSYEQYF
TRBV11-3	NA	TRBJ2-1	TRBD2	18	TGTGCCAGCAGCTTAACGAAAGGACTAGCGGGGATCTACAATGAGCAGTTCTTC	CASSLTKGLAGIYNEQFF
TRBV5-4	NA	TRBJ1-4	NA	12	TGTGCCAGCAGCGGGGCGAATGAAAAACTGTTTTTT	CASSGANEKLFF
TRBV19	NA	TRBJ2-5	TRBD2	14	TGTGCCAGTAGTACCGTGGGGGGGATGGAGACCCAGTACTTC	CASSTVGGMETQYF
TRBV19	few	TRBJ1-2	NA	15	TGTGCCAGTAATAATCGGGGAGAGGGAATCTATGGCTACACCTTC	CASNNRGEGIYGYTF
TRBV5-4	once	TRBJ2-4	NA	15	TGTGCCAGCAGCTCACCCGGGACAGCCAAAAACATTCAGTACTTC	CASSSPGTAKNIQYF
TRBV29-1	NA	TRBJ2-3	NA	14	TGCAGCGTTGAAGCGGCGGGGATCACAGATACGCAGTATTTT	CSVEAAGITDTQYF
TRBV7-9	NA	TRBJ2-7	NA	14	TGTGCCAGCAGCTTAGCGGGAGGCTCCTACGAGCAGTACTTC	CASSLAGGSYEQYF
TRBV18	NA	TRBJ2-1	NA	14	TGTGCCAGCTCACCCCGACAAGAGGACAATGAGCAGTTCTTC	CASSPRQEDNEQFF
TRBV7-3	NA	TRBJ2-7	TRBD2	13	TGTGCCAGCAGCGTAACTAGCGTGGGGGAGCAGTACTTC	CASSVTSVGEQYF
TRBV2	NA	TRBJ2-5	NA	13	TGTGCCAGCAGTGATGGGGTGGAGGTGACCCAGTACTTC	CASSDGVEVTQYF
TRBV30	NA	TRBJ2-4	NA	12	TGTGCCTGGAGTGTTAGCCATGGGATTCAGTACTTC	CAWSVSHGIQYF
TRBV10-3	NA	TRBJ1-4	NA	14	TGTGCCATCAGTGTAAGACAGTTTGAAGAAAAACTGTTTTTT	CAISVRQFEEKLFF
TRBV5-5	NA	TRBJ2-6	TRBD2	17	TGTGCCAGCACCCTGACGGCGGGGGGCATTGGGGCCAACGTCCTGACTTTC	CASTLTAGGIGANVLTF
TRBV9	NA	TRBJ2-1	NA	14	TGTGCCAGCAGCGTAGCGAGCTCCTACAATGAGCAGTTCTTC	CASSVASSYNEQFF
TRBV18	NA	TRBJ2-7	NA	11	TGTGCCAGCTCATCGTCCTACGAGCAGTACTTC	CASSSSYEQYF
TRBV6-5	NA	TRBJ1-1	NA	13	TGTGCCAGCAGTTACTCAGGGGGGACTGAAGCTTTCTTT	CASSYSGGTEAFF
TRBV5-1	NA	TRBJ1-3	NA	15	TGCGCCAGCAGACTCGGGACAATAGATTTAGACACCATATATTTT	CASRLGTIDLDTIYF
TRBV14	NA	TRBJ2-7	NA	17	TGTGCCAGCAGCCAACTTGGTGGACGGCCGACCCCCTACGAGCAGTACTTC	CASSQLGGRPTPYEQYF
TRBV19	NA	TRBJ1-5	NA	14	TGTGCCAGTACTCCCGGGGGGGGGTATCAGCCCCAGCATTTT	CASTPGGGYQPQHF
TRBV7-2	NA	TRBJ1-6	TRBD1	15	TGTGCCAGCAGCTTAGAAGGGACAGCTAATTCACCCCTCCACTTT	CASSLEGTANSPLHF
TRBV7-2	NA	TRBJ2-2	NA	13	TGTGCCAGCAGGTCCCAGGGAACCGGGGAGCTGTTTTTT	CASRSQGTGELFF
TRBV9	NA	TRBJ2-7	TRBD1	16	TGTGCCAGCAGCCCCCACCCCCCCGGGACAGCCTACGAGCAGTACTTC	CASSPHPPGTAYEQYF
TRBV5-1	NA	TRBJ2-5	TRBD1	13	TGCGCCAGCAGCTCGGACAGGGGGGCGGCCCAGTACTTC	CASSSDRGAAQYF
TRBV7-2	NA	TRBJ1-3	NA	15	TGTGCCAGCAGCTTAGTGGGAGGCTATGGAAACACCATATATTTT	CASSLVGGYGNTIYF
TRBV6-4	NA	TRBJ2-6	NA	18	TGTGCCAGCAGTGCCGTATTGGGCGGCAACTCTGGGGCCAACGTCCTGACTTTC	CASSAVLGGNSGANVLTF
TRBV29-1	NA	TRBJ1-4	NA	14	TGCAGCGTCCTCGCGGGGGAGAGTAATGAAAAACTGTTTTTT	CSVLAGESNEKLFF
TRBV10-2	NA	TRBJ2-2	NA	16	TGCGCCAGCTCGTCGGGGGTACTGCGGAACACCGGGGAGCTGTTTTTT	CASSSGVLRNTGELFF
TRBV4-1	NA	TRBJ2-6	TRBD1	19	TGCGCCAGCAGCCAAGATCGCGGGACAGGCTACTCTGGGGCCAACGTCCTGACTTTC	CASSQDRGTGYSGANVLTF
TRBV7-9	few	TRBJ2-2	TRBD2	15	TGTGCCAGCAGCCGTATAGCGGGAGGGACCGGGGAGCTGTTTTTT	CASSRIAGGTGELFF
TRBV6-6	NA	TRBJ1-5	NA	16	TGTGCCAGCAGTTACAACCCACAGGGAGGCAATCAGCCCCAGCATTTT	CASSYNPQGGNQPQHF
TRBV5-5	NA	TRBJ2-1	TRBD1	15	TGTGCCAGCAGCTTACAGGGGACCTCCTACAATGAGCAGTTCTTC	CASSLQGTSYNEQFF
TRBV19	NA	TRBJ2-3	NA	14	TGTGCCAGTAGACCGGGCCGCCGCACAGATACGCAGTATTTT	CASRPGRRTDTQYF
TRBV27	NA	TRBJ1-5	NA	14	TGTGCCAGCAGTTGGTCACACATTGATCAGCCCCAGCATTTT	CASSWSHIDQPQHF
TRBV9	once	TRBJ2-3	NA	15	TGTGCCAGCAGCCCGAGTATACAGAGCACAGATACGCAGTATTTT	CASSPSIQSTDTQYF
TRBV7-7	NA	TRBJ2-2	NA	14	TGTGCCAGCAGCTTAGCTAGGAACACCGGGGAGCTGTTTTTT	CASSLARNTGELFF
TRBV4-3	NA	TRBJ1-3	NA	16	TGCGCCAGCAGCCTAGAATCAGGGACGTCTGGAAACACCATATATTTT	CASSLESGTSGNTIYF
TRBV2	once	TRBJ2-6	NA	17	TGTGCCAGCGCCCGACATCTCGCTAGCTCTGGGGCCAACGTCCTGACTTTC	CASARHLASSGANVLTF
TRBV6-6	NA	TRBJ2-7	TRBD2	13	TGTGCCAGCACTCCGACTAGCGGGTACGAGCAGTACTTC	CASTPTSGYEQYF